This is a list of T cell receptor beta chains from one sample in a study of the immune and genomic landscape of osteosarcoma. Only in-frame clones appear in the TCRdb table, and some are missing; sequencing was by immunoSEQ multiplex PCR. Seen here are over 2,000 clones, approximately 79% observed once, and the top ten hold about 13%. The sequenced sample consisted of osteosarcoma tumor tissue from the lung. The receptors come from a human donor with osteosarcoma. The conserved cysteine and the conserved F or W are not part of the CDR3 here. Fields, in order: CDR3 length, D gene, V gene, CDR3 protein. The D gene is left open where the match is weak.

cdr3_length: 18; d_call: TRBD1; v_call: TRBV7-8; cdr3_aa: ASSYAFDRARSPRKETQY
cdr3_length: 11; d_call: NA; v_call: TRBV6-1; cdr3_aa: ASTLQGDTEAF
cdr3_length: 12; d_call: NA; v_call: TRBV7-8; cdr3_aa: ASSLSSRTTEAF
cdr3_length: 13; d_call: TRBD1; v_call: TRBV5-6; cdr3_aa: ASSFESGGGLGYT
cdr3_length: 13; d_call: TRBD1; v_call: TRBV7-9; cdr3_aa: ASSPPGAGGTEAF
cdr3_length: 13; d_call: NA; v_call: TRBV27; cdr3_aa: ASSLMGTQNQPQH
cdr3_length: 12; d_call: NA; v_call: TRBV11-2; cdr3_aa: ASSLVRGGTEAF
cdr3_length: 11; d_call: NA; v_call: TRBV7-9; cdr3_aa: ASSQGGNTEAF
cdr3_length: 16; d_call: NA; v_call: TRBV15; cdr3_aa: ATSRDNPRGTPGDTQY
cdr3_length: 10; d_call: NA; v_call: TRBV10-3; cdr3_aa: AISPTQNEQY
cdr3_length: 10; d_call: NA; v_call: TRBV11-2; cdr3_aa: ASSLEVTEAF
cdr3_length: 9; d_call: NA; v_call: TRBV11-2; cdr3_aa: ASSPMTEAF
cdr3_length: 11; d_call: NA; v_call: TRBV7-3; cdr3_aa: ASSPSGANVLT
cdr3_length: 14; d_call: TRBD2; v_call: TRBV15; cdr3_aa: ATSEERGDATDTQY
cdr3_length: 11; d_call: NA; v_call: TRBV30; cdr3_aa: AWSAGTDQPQH
cdr3_length: 11; d_call: NA; v_call: TRBV5-1; cdr3_aa: ASSGTDPSEQY
cdr3_length: 11; d_call: NA; v_call: TRBV19; cdr3_aa: ASSIGQPYEQY
cdr3_length: 15; d_call: NA; v_call: TRBV7-8; cdr3_aa: ASSLVGSLANTGELF
cdr3_length: 13; d_call: NA; v_call: TRBV10-3; cdr3_aa: AISGLGRGVLGYT
cdr3_length: 9; d_call: NA; v_call: TRBV12-5; cdr3_aa: ASGDTDTQY
cdr3_length: 14; d_call: NA; v_call: TRBV10-3; cdr3_aa: AISESMAGAYNEQF
cdr3_length: 11; d_call: NA; v_call: TRBV7-2; cdr3_aa: ASSLWRDQPQH
cdr3_length: 11; d_call: NA; v_call: TRBV7-2; cdr3_aa: ASSLQGWGGYT
cdr3_length: 13; d_call: NA; v_call: TRBV7-6; cdr3_aa: ASSLVVFRRRKTV
cdr3_length: 10; d_call: NA; v_call: TRBV7-2; cdr3_aa: ASSFYTDTQY
cdr3_length: 14; d_call: TRBD2; v_call: TRBV13; cdr3_aa: ASSLSSGGARDTQY
cdr3_length: 13; d_call: TRBD1; v_call: TRBV7-9; cdr3_aa: ASRPGQGGTGELF
cdr3_length: 14; d_call: TRBD2; v_call: TRBV5-5; cdr3_aa: ASSLELAGGRETQY
cdr3_length: 12; d_call: NA; v_call: TRBV6-5; cdr3_aa: ASSYTVRQETQY
cdr3_length: 13; d_call: TRBD1; v_call: TRBV5-1; cdr3_aa: ASSSTGRGTGELF
cdr3_length: 14; d_call: NA; v_call: TRBV5-8; cdr3_aa: ASSLARFYSNQPQH
cdr3_length: 14; d_call: NA; v_call: TRBV7-9; cdr3_aa: ASSSWTATNTGELF
cdr3_length: 13; d_call: NA; v_call: TRBV5-4; cdr3_aa: ASSQWRGRTDTQY
cdr3_length: 14; d_call: NA; v_call: TRBV18; cdr3_aa: ASSPRATSGDTEAF
cdr3_length: 13; d_call: TRBD2; v_call: TRBV25-1; cdr3_aa: ASTKGLAGAYEQY
cdr3_length: 13; d_call: TRBD1; v_call: TRBV25-1; cdr3_aa: ASTLQGAGNSPLH
cdr3_length: 11; d_call: TRBD1; v_call: TRBV6-1; cdr3_aa: ASRIQGPDTQY
cdr3_length: 11; d_call: NA; v_call: TRBV5-6; cdr3_aa: ASSFTANYGYT
cdr3_length: 13; d_call: NA; v_call: TRBV5-4; cdr3_aa: ASSFVGRSTDTQY
cdr3_length: 13; d_call: NA; v_call: TRBV11-2; cdr3_aa: ASSLVKGQGEKLF
cdr3_length: 17; d_call: TRBD1; v_call: TRBV5-6; cdr3_aa: ASSSYYTTTGVGNQPQH
cdr3_length: 11; d_call: NA; v_call: TRBV7-2; cdr3_aa: ASRPGGANVLT
cdr3_length: 12; d_call: NA; v_call: TRBV19; cdr3_aa: ASTRQGQTDTQY
cdr3_length: 10; d_call: NA; v_call: TRBV9; cdr3_aa: ASSGDRGEQY
cdr3_length: 14; d_call: NA; v_call: TRBV5-4; cdr3_aa: ASSLDGGSGANVLT
cdr3_length: 11; d_call: NA; v_call: TRBV30; cdr3_aa: AWSVGSRGRQY
cdr3_length: 14; d_call: TRBD2; v_call: TRBV6-6; cdr3_aa: ASSYSGGGTPYEQY
cdr3_length: 13; d_call: TRBD1; v_call: TRBV7-9; cdr3_aa: ASSFTGGRTYEQY
cdr3_length: 8; d_call: NA; v_call: TRBV7-9; cdr3_aa: ASSGNIQY
cdr3_length: 14; d_call: TRBD2; v_call: TRBV5-1; cdr3_aa: ASSLEGGGASDTQY
cdr3_length: 13; d_call: TRBD1; v_call: TRBV5-4; cdr3_aa: ASSRSQGANSPLH
cdr3_length: 12; d_call: NA; v_call: TRBV7-2; cdr3_aa: ASSLSGEAGELF
cdr3_length: 11; d_call: TRBD1; v_call: TRBV4-2; cdr3_aa: ASSHGTGFKQF
cdr3_length: 12; d_call: NA; v_call: TRBV18; cdr3_aa: ASSSSGASNTIY
cdr3_length: 12; d_call: NA; v_call: TRBV5-1; cdr3_aa: ASKVGVREETQY
cdr3_length: 13; d_call: NA; v_call: TRBV6-1; cdr3_aa: ASSEPGISNQPQH
cdr3_length: 12; d_call: NA; v_call: TRBV7-9; cdr3_aa: ASTPFEGSDTQY
cdr3_length: 13; d_call: TRBD2; v_call: TRBV6-5; cdr3_aa: ASSYGRGGHNEQF
cdr3_length: 11; d_call: NA; v_call: TRBV10-3; cdr3_aa: AISLGQQETQY